The T cell receptor (beta chain) under discussion was sequenced for a study of sequential checkpoint blockade in melanoma. Study context: Maintenance nivolumab came after either treatment sequence.

The treatment is: randomized to nivolumab then ipilimumab (arm A) or the reverse (arm B). Clones were read by immunoSEQ multiplex PCR, and TCRdb kept only the in-frame ones, dropping some. The sample contains over 10,000 clones, 70% to 85% of which appear only once. Sequenced material: CD8+ T cells sorted from blood (inferred from file names), taken from a patient given nivolumab and ipilimumab in sequence. The clonotype was recovered from a human donor with melanoma.

The CDR3, as DNA: TGTGCCAGCAGTTACGGCCAGGGCGGAGAGCAGTACTTC. As protein: CASSYGQGGEQYF. This chain links TRBV6-5 with TRBJ2-7; D possibly corresponds to TRBD1 (5 bases). Germline loops: CDR1 MNHEY, CDR2 SVGAGI. The CDR3 spans 13 residues. V was clipped by 2 bases and J by 7 bases, with 12 bases between them.